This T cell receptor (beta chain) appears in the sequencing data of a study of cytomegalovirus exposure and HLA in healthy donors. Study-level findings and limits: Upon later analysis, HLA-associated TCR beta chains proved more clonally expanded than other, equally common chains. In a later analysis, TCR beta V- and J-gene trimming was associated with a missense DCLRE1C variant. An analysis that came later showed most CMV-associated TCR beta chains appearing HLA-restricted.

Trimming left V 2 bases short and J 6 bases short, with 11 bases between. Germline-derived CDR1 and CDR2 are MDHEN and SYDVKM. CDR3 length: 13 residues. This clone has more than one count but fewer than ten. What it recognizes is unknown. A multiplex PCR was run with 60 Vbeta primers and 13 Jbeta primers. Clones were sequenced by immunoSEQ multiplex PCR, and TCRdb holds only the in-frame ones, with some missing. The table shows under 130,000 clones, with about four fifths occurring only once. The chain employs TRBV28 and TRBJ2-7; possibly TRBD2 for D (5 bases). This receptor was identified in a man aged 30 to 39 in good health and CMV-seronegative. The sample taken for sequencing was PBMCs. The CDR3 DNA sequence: TGTGCCAGCAGTTTAGGCGGGTACTCCGAGCAGTACTTC. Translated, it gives CASSLGGYSEQYF.